What follows describes a single T cell receptor (beta chain). The V end lost 8 bases, the J end lost 6 bases, and 16 bases lay between the germline ends. The CDR3 extends over 13 amino acids. The germline gives CDR1 MNHEY, CDR2 SMNVEV (reference sequence). The data were taken from a study of cytomegalovirus exposure and HLA in healthy donors. The PCR contained 60 Vbeta and 13 Jbeta primers. Using immunoSEQ multiplex PCR, the repertoire was profiled, and TCRdb retains in-frame clones only, with some absent. This sample has nearly 110,000 clones; around 80% occur once, and the top ten carry about 2.3%. The chain links TRBV27 to TRBJ1-1; possible D gene TRBD1, 5 bases. Sequenced sample: PBMCs. The sequence came from a man in his forties in good health and CMV-seronegative. The CDR3 sequence is CASRLEGRAEAFF. CDR3 sequence (DNA): TGTGCCAGCCGGCTGGAGGGGAGGGCTGAAGCTTTCTTT.